Below, 7 T cell receptor beta chains from the same sample are listed, as sequenced in a study of shared clonotypes between healthy human individuals. Profiling relied on immunoSEQ multiplex PCR, and the TCRdb table lists in-frame clones only, not all of them. The sample records millions of clones, about 95% being singletons. Sequencing used naive CD4+ T cells sorted from blood. As for subset: CD45RA+ positively selected. All receptors come from a man aged 18 to 35 in good health.

This clone was detected only once. The chain carries TRBV11-2 and TRBJ2-5, with D perhaps matching TRBD1 or TRBD2 (6 bases each). The CDR3 has 14 residues. Trimming stripped 3 bases from V and 5 bases from J, with 13 bases between. Germline CDR1 and CDR2: SGHAT and FQNNGV. The CDR3 coding sequence is TGTGCCAGCAGCTTTTGGGGGGCGGTGGAGACCCAGTACTTC. Encoded protein: CASSFWGAVETQYF.

This chain joins TRBV7-9 and TRBJ2-2; D gene ambiguous. Germline CDR1 is SEHNR and CDR2 is FQNEAQ (reference sequence). V was pared by 5 bases and J by 0 bases, with 19 bases between. CDR3 length equals 18 residues. The CDR3 nucleotides are TGTGCCAGCAGCCACTTTATGATCCTGAGATCGAACACCGGGGAGCTGTTTTTT. It codes for CASSHFMILRSNTGELFF. Full variable domain (remainder filled in from reference TRBV7-9 and TRBJ2-2): DTGVSQNPRHKITKRGQNVTFRCDPISEHNRLYWYRQTLGQGPEFLTYFQNEAQLEKSRLLSDRFSAERPKGSFSTLEIQRTEQGDSAMYLCASSHFMILRSNTGELFFGEGSRLTVL.

V and J are TRBV7-2 and TRBJ1-4; no definite D call. This CDR3 region has 14 residues. Germline V gene data show CDR1 as SGHTA and CDR2 as FQGNSA. The ends were cut back, 3 bases at V and 2 bases at J, with 7 bases in the middle. The CDR3 DNA reads as TGTGCCAGCAGCTTGACCGGGACTAATGAAAAACTGTTTTTT. This sequence encodes CASSLTGTNEKLFF.

The chain uses TRBV10-3 and TRBJ2-7; 8 bases are a match to TRBD1. Unmatched junction bases numbered 7, after V lost 2 bases and J lost 1 base. This CDR3 has 16 residues. CDR1 is ENHRY, CDR2 SYGVKD, per germline. Here the CDR3 DNA reads TGTGCCATCAGTGAGCCCAGGACAGGGCAGTCCTACGAGCAGTACTTC. Its protein product is CAISEPRTGQSYEQYF.

CDR3 in amino acids: CASSASGGPQETQYF. The CDR3 bases are TGTGCCAGCAGCGCTAGCGGGGGGCCGCAAGAGACCCAGTACTTC. The chain couples TRBV9 to TRBJ2-5, with 11 positions matching TRBD2. Per germline, CDR1 SGDLS and CDR2 YYNGEE. CDR3 length: 15 residues. Losses at the gene ends were 3 bases for V and 2 bases for J; bases not matched to a gene: 3. The complete variable domain, with remaining parts taken from reference TRBV9 and TRBJ2-5, reads DSGVTQTPKHLITATGQRVTLRCSPRSGDLSVYWYQQSLDQGLQFLIQYYNGEERAKGNILERFSAQQFPDLHSELNLSSLELGDSALYFCASSASGGPQETQYFGPGTRLLVL.

The rearrangement links TRBV30 to TRBJ1-5, with D uncertain. Germline CDR1 reads GTSNPN; CDR2 reads SVGIG (reference sequence). This CDR3 has 13 amino acids. V lost 1 base, J lost 1 base, and 5 bases lay in between. The CDR3 reads CAWSGHSNQPQHF. The DNA for the CDR3 is TGTGCCTGGAGTGGACACAGCAATCAGCCCCAGCATTTT.

With regard to this clone: Other DNA sequences in the sample encode the same CDR3. V usage is TRBV5-6 and J usage is TRBJ1-2; D possibly corresponds to TRBD1 (5 bases). Germline loops: CDR1 SGHDT, CDR2 YYEEEE. The CDR3 is 14 residues long. The V and J ends lost 0 bases and 2 bases respectively, with 8 bases between them. CDR3 protein: CASSLDRSNYGYTF. CDR3 coding DNA: TGTGCCAGCAGCTTGGACAGGAGCAACTATGGCTACACCTTC.